One sample yielded the 2 T cell receptor beta chains listed below, sequenced in a study of cytomegalovirus exposure and HLA in healthy donors. The PCR had 60 Vbeta and 13 Jbeta primers. Assay used: immunoSEQ multiplex PCR; TCRdb lists only in-frame clones, some missing. The table shows around 100,000 clones, with less than 80% occurring only once. Sequenced: PBMCs. Receptors originate from a man in his thirties or forties in good health and CMV-seronegative.

The chain employs TRBV4-1 and TRBJ2-5; 12 nucleotides line up with TRBD2. Per the germline V gene, CDR1 is MGHRA and CDR2 is YSYEKL. After removal of 4 bases from V and 5 bases from J, the junction contained 8 bases not matched to a gene. This CDR3 is 16 amino acids long. The CDR3 nucleotides are TGCGCCAGCAGCCCGACTCGACTAGCGGGGGAGGAGACCCAGTACTTC. This gives the protein CASSPTRLAGEETQYF.

In this sample, this clone turned up a few times. The rearrangement links TRBV4-2 to TRBJ1-5; D gene unclear. The V and J ends lost 1 base and 2 bases respectively, with 12 bases between them. Germline values: CDR1 LGHNA, CDR2 YNFKEQ. This CDR3 has 16 residues. CDR3 in DNA: TGTGCCAGCAGCCAAGCGGAGCTGACGGGCAATCAGCCCCAGCATTTT. It translates to CASSQAELTGNQPQHF.